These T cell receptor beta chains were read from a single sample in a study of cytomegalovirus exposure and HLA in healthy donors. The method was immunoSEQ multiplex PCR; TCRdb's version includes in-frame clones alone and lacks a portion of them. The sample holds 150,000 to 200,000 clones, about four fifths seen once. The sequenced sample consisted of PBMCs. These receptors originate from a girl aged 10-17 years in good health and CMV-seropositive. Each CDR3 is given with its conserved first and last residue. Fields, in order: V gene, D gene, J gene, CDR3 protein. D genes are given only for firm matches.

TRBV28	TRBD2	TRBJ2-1	CASSLRGGGDEQFF
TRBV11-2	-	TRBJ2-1	CASSLGGPASSGYSQFF
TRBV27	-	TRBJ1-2	CASRLSGGGYGYTF
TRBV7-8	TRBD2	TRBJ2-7	CASSLGPSGTYEQYF
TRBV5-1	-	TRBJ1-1	CASSRSRDTEAFF
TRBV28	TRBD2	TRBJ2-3	CASSEGTSGRDTDTQYF
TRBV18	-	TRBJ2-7	CASSPQGGGLDEQYF
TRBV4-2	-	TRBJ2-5	CASSQRGAGETQYF
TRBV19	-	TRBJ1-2	CASGGSGGYTF
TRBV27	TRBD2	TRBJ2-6	CASSLFPSGLSSGANVLTF
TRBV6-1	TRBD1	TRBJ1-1	CASSEEGTGGTEAFF
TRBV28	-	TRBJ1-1	CASSSGSTEAFF
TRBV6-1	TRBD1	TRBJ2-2	CASSEVQGADTGELFF
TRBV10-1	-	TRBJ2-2	CASSQRAPGELFF
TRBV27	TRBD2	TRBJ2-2	CASSLLLAGGAGELFF
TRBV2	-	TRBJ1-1	CASLVAENTEAFF